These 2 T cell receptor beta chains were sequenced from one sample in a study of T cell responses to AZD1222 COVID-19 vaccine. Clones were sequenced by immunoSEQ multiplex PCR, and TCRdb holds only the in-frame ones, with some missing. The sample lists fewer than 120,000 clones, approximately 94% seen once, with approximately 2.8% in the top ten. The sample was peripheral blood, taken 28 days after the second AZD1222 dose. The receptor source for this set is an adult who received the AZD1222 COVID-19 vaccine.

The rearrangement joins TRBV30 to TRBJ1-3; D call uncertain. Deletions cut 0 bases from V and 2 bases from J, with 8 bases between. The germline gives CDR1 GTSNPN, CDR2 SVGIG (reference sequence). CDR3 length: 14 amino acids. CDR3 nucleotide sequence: TGTGCCTGGAGTGTAAAATTTACTGGAAACACCATATATTTT. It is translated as CAWSVKFTGNTIYF.

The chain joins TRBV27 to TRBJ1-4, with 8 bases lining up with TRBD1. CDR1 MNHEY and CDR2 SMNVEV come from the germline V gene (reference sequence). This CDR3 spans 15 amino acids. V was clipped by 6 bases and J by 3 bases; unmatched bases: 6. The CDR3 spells CASSRTDRANEKLFF. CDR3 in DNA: TGTGCCAGCAGCCGCACGGACAGGGCTAATGAAAAACTGTTTTTT.